The clone carrying this T cell receptor (beta chain) was seen a few times. The entry originates in a study of blood T cell repertoires in COVID-19. Clones were read by immunoSEQ multiplex PCR, and TCRdb kept only the in-frame ones, dropping some. The table shows under 120,000 clones, with 65% to 80% occurring only once. Germline trimming cut 4 bases from V and 2 bases from J; bases unmatched to any gene: 7. From germline, CDR1 is MNHNY and CDR2 SVGAGI (reference sequence). CDR3 length: 16 amino acids. The sequence came from a man between 70 and 80 years old with active or convalescent COVID-19. The specimen was peripheral blood. This chain connects TRBV6-6 to TRBJ1-3; TRBD1 aligns across 8 bases. CDR3: CASSFTGGKAGNTIYF. The CDR3 DNA is TGTGCCAGCAGTTTTACAGGGGGGAAGGCTGGAAACACCATATATTTT.